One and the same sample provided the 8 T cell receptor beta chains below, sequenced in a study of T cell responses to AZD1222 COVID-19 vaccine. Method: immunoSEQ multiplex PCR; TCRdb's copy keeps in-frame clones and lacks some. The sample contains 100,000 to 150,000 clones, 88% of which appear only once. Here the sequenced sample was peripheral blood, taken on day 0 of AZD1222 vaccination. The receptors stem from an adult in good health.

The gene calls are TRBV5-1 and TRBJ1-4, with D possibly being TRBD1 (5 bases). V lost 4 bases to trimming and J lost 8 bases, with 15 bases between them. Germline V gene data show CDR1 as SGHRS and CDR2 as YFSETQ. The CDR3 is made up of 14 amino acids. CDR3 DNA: TGCGCCAGCAGCCCAGGGACGGGCCTAGAAAAACTGTTTTTT. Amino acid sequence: CASSPGTGLEKLFF.

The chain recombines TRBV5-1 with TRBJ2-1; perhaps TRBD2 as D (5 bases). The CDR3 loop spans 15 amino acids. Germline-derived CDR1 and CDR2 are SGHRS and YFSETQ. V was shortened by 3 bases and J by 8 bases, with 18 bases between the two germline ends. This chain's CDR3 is CASSSGSPGLDEQFF. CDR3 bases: TGCGCCAGCAGCTCTGGCAGCCCGGGATTAGATGAGCAGTTCTTC.

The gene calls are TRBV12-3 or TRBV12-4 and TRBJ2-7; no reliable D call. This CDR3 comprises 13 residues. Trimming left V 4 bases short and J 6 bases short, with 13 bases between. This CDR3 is CASSSPLPTEQYF. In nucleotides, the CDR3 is TGTGCCAGCAGTTCTCCATTACCTACCGAGCAGTACTTC.

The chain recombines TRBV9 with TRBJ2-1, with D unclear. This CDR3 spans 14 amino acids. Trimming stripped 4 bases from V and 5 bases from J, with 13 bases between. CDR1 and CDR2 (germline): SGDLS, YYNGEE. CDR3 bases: TGTGCCAGCAGCTTCACAACTACGAACAATGAGCAGTTCTTC. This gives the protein CASSFTTTNNEQFF.

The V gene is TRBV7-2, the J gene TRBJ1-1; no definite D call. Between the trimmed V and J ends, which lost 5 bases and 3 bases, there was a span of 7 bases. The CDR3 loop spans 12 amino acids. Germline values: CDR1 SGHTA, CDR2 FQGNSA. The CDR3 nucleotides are TGTGCCAGCAGCCTATTGCACACTGAAGCTTTCTTT. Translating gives CASSLLHTEAFF.

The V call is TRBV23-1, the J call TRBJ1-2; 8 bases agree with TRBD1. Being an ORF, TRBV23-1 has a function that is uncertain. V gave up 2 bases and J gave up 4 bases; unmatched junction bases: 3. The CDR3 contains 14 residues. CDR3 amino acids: CASSQGQGGYGYTF. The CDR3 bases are TGCGCCAGCAGTCAAGGACAGGGTGGCTATGGCTACACCTTC.

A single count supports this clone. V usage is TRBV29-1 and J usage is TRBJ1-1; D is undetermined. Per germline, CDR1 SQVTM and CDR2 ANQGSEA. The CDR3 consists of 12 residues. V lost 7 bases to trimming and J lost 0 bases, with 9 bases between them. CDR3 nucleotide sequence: TGCAGCGCCAGTAACATGAACACTGAAGCTTTCTTT. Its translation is CSASNMNTEAFF.

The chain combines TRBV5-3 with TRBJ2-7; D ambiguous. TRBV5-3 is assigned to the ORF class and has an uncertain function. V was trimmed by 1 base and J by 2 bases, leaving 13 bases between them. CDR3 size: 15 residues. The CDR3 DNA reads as TGTGCCAGAAGCTTGAAGGAAGCCGTCCCCTACGAGCAGTACTTC. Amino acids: CARSLKEAVPYEQYF.